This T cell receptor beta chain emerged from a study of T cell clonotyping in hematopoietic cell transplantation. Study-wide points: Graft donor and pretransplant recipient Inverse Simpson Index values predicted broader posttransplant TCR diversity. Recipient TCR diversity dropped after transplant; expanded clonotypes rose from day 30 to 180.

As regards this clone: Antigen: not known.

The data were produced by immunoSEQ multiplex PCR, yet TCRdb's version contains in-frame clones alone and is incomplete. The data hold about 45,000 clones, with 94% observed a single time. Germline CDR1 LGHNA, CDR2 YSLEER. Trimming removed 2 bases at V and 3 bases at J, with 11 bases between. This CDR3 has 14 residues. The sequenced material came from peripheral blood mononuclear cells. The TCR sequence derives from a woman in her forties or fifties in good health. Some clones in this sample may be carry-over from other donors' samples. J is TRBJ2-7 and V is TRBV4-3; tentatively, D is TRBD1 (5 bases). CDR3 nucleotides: TGCGCCAGCAGCCAATATACAGGAGACTACGAGCAGTACTTC. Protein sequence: CASSQYTGDYEQYF.